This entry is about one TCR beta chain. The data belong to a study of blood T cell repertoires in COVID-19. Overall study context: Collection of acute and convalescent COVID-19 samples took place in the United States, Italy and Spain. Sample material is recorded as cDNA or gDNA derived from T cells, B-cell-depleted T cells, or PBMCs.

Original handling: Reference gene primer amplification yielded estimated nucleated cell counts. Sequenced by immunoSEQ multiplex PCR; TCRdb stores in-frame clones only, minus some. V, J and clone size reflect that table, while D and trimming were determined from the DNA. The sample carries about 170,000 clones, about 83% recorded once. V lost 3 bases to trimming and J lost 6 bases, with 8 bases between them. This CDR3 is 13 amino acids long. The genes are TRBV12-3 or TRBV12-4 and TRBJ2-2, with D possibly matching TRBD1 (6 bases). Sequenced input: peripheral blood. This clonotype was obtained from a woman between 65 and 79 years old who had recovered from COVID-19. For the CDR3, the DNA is TGTGCCAGCAGTTTTGGGGGCCCCGGGGAGCTGTTTTTT. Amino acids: CASSFGGPGELFF.